This entry is about one T cell receptor beta chain. As yet, its antigen is unknown. This CDR3 is 15 amino acids long. Trimming cost V 7 bases and J 1 base; bases outside gene matches: 8. CDR1 is MNHNS and CDR2 is SASEGT in the germline V gene. The data are from a study of cytomegalovirus exposure and HLA in healthy donors. Study-wide points: For most TCR sequences rarity was the rule, although some public TCRs occurred in many donors. Cytomegalovirus association was assigned to under 200 TCR beta chains.

TCRdb keeps only in-frame clones here, not all; method: immunoSEQ multiplex PCR. Of 75,000 to 90,000 clones in the sample, almost 97% were seen once. Specimen: PBMCs. The receptor's source is a man between 18 and 35 years old in good health and CMV-seropositive. The chain links TRBV6-1 to TRBJ2-7; TRBD2 matches 9 bases. CDR3 bases: TGTGCCAGCAAAACTAGCGGGCAGAGTTCCTACGAGCAGTACTTC. As protein: CASKTSGQSSYEQYF.